This TCR beta chain was obtained from a study of shared clonotypes between healthy human individuals. Note on this clone: This sample also contains other DNA sequences that code for the same CDR3.

V trimming: 6 bases; J trimming: 2 bases; junction bases outside the gene matches: 4. Germline assignment: CDR1 SNHLY and CDR2 FYNNEI. The CDR3 sequence is 14 residues long. The assay was immunoSEQ multiplex PCR, and TCRdb's table has in-frame clones only and misses some. Among over 850,000 clones, approximately 80% were seen once, and the ten largest hold under 0.6%. The V call is TRBV2, the J call TRBJ1-2; 9 positions agree with TRBD1. This receptor was obtained from a man between 18 and 35 years old in good health. Some clones in this sample may be carry-over from other donors' samples. The specimen was memory CD4+ T cells from PBMCs. Stated subset: CD45RA-negative fraction. CDR3 region: CASSRTGANYGYTF. The CDR3 region has the DNA TGTGCCAGCAGCAGGACAGGGGCCAACTATGGCTACACCTTC. The full variable domain, its missing parts supplied by reference TRBV2 and TRBJ1-2, is EPEVTQTPSHQVTQMGQEVILRCVPISNHLYFYWYRQILGQKVEFLVSFYNNEISEKSEIFDDQFSVERPDGSNFTLKIRSTKLEDSAMYFCASSRTGANYGYTFGSGTRLTVV.